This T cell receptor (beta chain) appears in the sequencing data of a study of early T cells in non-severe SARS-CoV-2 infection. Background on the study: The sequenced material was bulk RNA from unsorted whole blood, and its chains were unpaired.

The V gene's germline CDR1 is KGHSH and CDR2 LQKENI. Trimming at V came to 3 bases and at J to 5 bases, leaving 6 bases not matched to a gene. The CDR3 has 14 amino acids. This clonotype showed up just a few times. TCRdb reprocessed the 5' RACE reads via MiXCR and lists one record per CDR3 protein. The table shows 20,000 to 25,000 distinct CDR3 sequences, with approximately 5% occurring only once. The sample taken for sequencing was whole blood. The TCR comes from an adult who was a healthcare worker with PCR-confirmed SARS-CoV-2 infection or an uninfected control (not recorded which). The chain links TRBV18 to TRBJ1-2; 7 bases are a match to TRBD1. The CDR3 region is CASSPGDRVYGYTF. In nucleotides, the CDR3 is TGTGCCAGCTCACCGGGTGACAGGGTTTATGGCTACACCTTC.